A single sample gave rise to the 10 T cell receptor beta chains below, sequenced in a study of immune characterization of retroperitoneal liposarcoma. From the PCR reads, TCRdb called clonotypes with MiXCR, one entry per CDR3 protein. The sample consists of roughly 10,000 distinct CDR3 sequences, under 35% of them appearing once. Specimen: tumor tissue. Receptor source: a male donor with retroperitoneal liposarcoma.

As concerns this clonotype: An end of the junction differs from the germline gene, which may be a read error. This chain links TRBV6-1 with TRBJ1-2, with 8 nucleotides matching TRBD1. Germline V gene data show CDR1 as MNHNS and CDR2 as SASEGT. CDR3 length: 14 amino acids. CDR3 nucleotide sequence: TGTGCCAGCAGTGAAGTCGGGACAGGCTATGGCTTCACCTTC. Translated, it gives CASSEVGTGYGFTF.

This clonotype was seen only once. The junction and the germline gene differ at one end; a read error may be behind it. CDR3 in DNA: TGTGCCAGCAGCAAAGGGACAGATGGAAAAACCATATATTTT. Its translation: CASSKGTDGKTIYF. This chain connects TRBV11-2 to TRBJ1-3, with 7 bases that match TRBD1. CDR1 and CDR2 (germline): SGHAT, FQNNGV. This CDR3 region has 14 residues.

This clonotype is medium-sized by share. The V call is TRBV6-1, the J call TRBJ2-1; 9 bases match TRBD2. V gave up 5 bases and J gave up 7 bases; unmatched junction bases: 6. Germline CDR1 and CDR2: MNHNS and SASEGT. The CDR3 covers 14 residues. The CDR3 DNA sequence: TGTGCCAGCAGTACTAGCGGGCTAGGGAATGAGCAGTTCTTC. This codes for CASSTSGLGNEQFF.

The CDR3 DNA reads as TGTGCCAGCAGTCACAGGGAGGGCAGCAATCAGCCCCAGCATTTT. It specifies CASSHREGSNQPQHF. The rearrangement links TRBV27 to TRBJ1-5, with D possibly being TRBD1 (6 bases). CDR3 size: 15 residues. Trimming cost V 5 bases and J 1 base, with 12 bases left between them. Per germline, CDR1 MNHEY and CDR2 SMNVEV (reference sequence).

CDR3 DNA: TGTGCCAGCAGTGAAAGGTACGGGTCAGCAACTTACTATGGCTACACCTTC. Its protein product is CASSERYGSATYYGYTF. V is TRBV6-1 and J is TRBJ1-2; no firm D call. CDR3 size: 17 residues. The germline gives CDR1 MNHNS, CDR2 SASEGT. V lost 2 bases, J lost 3 bases, and 19 bases lay in between.

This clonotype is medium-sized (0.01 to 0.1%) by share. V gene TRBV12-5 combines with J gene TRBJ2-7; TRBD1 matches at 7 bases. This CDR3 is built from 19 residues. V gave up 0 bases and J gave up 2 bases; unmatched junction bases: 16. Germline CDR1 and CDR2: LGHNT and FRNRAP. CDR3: CASGLVPGQLAKGAYEQYF. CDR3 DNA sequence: TGTGCTAGTGGTTTGGTACCGGGACAGCTGGCTAAGGGCGCCTACGAGCAGTACTTC.

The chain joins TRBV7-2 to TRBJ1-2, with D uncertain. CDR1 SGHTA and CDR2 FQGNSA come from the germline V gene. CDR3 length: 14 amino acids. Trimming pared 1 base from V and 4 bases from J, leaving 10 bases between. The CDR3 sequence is CASSLVRTAYGYTF. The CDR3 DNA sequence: TGTGCCAGCAGCTTAGTGCGGACGGCCTATGGCTACACCTTC.

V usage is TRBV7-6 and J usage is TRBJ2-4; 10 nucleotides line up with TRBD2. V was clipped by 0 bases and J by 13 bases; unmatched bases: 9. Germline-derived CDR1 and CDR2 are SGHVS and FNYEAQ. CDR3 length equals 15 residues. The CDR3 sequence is CASSLASSGGEEQYF. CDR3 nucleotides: TGTGCCAGCAGCTTAGCATCTAGCGGGGGTGAGGAGCAGTACTTC.

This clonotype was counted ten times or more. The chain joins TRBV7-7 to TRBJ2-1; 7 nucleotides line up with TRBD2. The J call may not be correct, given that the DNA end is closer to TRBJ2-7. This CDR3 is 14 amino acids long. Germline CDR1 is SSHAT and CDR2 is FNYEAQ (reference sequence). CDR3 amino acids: CASSKGLSYNEQYF. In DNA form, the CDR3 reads TGTGCCAGCAGCAAGGGACTATCCTACAATGAGCAGTACTTC.

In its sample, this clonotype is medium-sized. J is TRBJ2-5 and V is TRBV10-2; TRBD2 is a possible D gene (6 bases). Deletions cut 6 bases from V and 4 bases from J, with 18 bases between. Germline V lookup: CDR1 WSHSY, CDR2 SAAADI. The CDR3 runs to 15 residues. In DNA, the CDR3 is TGCGCCAGCAGCGGTGACTCAGGCGGGGCAGAGACCCAGTACTTC. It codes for CASSGDSGGAETQYF.